This TCR beta chain was obtained from a study of metastatic and nonmetastatic thyroid tumors. In the study overall: Repertoire data that came from the blood and tumor or nodule tissue of malignant and benign thyroid patients were compared. Study-wide points: The study reportedly found significantly higher TCR beta diversity in malignant thyroid tumors than benign nodules, in blood and tumor.

TCRdb re-called clones from the PCR reads using MiXCR. The sample carries more than 90,000 clones, about an eighth recorded once. This clone has at least ten counts. Its antigen is unknown. V shed 6 bases and J shed 2 bases, with 17 bases lying between them. The CDR3 has 16 residues. Germline assignment: CDR1 KGHSH and CDR2 LQKENI. Among the patients, none had received any treatment before thyroid surgery. The clonotype was recovered from a female donor with papillary thyroid cancer or a benign thyroid nodule (not recorded which). Some clones in this sample may be carry-over from other donors' samples. J is TRBJ1-5 and V is TRBV18, with TRBD1 as a possible D gene (6 bases). The sequenced sample consisted of blood. Written as DNA, the CDR3 is TGTGCCAGCTCCCCTAACGAACAGGGTGGCAATCAGCCCCAGCATTTT. The encoded protein is CASSPNEQGGNQPQHF.